A single sample gave rise to the 9 T cell receptor beta chains below, sequenced in a study of shared clonotypes between healthy human individuals. Sequencing used immunoSEQ multiplex PCR; TCRdb keeps in-frame clones, though not all of them. The sample carries roughly 1.4 million clones, 98% recorded once. The sample taken for sequencing was naive CD4+ T cells sorted from blood. Subset denoted: CD45RA+ positively selected. The receptors stem from a man aged 25-45 years in good health.

The rearrangement links TRBV29-1 to TRBJ2-1; 7 nucleotides align to TRBD2. The junction had 4 bases not matched to a gene; V was cut back by 2 bases and J by 9 bases. This CDR3 is built from 12 residues. From germline, CDR1 is SQVTM and CDR2 ANQGSEA. CDR3 residues: CSVERLAGEQFF. For the CDR3, the DNA is TGCAGCGTTGAACGACTAGCCGGTGAGCAGTTCTTC.

The chain employs TRBV10-3 and TRBJ2-5, with 10 bases that match TRBD1. Germline trimming cut 10 bases from V and 5 bases from J; bases unmatched to any gene: 10. Germline-derived CDR1 and CDR2 are ENHRY and SYGVKD. CDR3 length: 14 residues. Here the CDR3 reads CASERDRGRETQYF. Here the CDR3 DNA reads TGTGCCAGCGAGAGGGACAGGGGACGCGAGACCCAGTACTTC.

The chain recombines TRBV11-3 with TRBJ2-7; 9 nucleotides match TRBD1. J gave up 5 bases and V 6 bases, and 5 bases lay outside the gene matches. From germline, CDR1 is SGHNT and CDR2 YENEEA. The CDR3 contains 13 residues. CDR3 in DNA: TGTGCCAGCAGTTCGGACAGGGGCCACGAGCAGTACTTC. Protein sequence: CASSSDRGHEQYF.

The V and J genes are TRBV28 and TRBJ2-5; TRBD2 agrees at 12 bases. From germline, CDR1 is MDHEN and CDR2 SYDVKM. Trimming at V came to 4 bases and at J to 4 bases, leaving 4 bases not matched to a gene. The length of the CDR3 is 15 residues. The CDR3 nucleotides are TGTGCCAGCAGTTCGACTAGCGGGAGTCGAGAGACCCAGTACTTC. Its protein product is CASSSTSGSRETQYF. The variable domain in full, with the rest retrieved from reference TRBV28 and TRBJ2-5, is DVKVTQSSRYLVKRTGEKVFLECVQDMDHENMFWYRQDPGLGLRLIYFSYDVKMKEKGDIPEGYSVSREKKERFSLILESASTNQTSMYLCASSSTSGSRETQYFGPGTRLLVL.

The chain uses TRBV11-1 and TRBJ2-2; TRBD1 might be the D (7 bases). V was pared by 5 bases and J by 8 bases, with 12 bases between. CDR3 length equals 13 residues. CDR1 is SGHAT, CDR2 FQDESV, per germline (reference sequence). The CDR3 region is CASSVEGAGELFF. The CDR3 DNA reads TGTGCCAGCAGCGTGGAGGGGGCTGGGGAGCTGTTTTTT.

The V and J genes are TRBV7-2 and TRBJ2-7, with 9 nucleotides matching TRBD1. In germline, CDR1 is SGHTA, CDR2 FQGNSA. V gave up 5 bases and J gave up 7 bases; unmatched junction bases: 12. The CDR3 spans 15 residues. The DNA of the CDR3 is TGTGCCAGCAGCCCGCGGGACAGGGCCCCTTTGGAGCAGTACTTC. This codes for CASSPRDRAPLEQYF.

Comment on this clone: At the DNA level, this CDR3 is encoded by other sequences in the same sample as well. This chain connects TRBV18 to TRBJ2-1; D uncertain. The CDR3 covers 11 residues. Germline CDR1 reads KGHSH; CDR2 reads LQKENI. V dropped 2 bases and J dropped 7 bases, with 3 bases sitting between them. The CDR3 here is CASSPLNEQFF. DNA for the CDR3: TGTGCCAGCTCACCATTGAATGAGCAGTTCTTC.

V gene TRBV5-5 combines with J gene TRBJ1-4; D is ambiguous. V was trimmed by 0 bases and J by 0 bases, leaving 3 bases between them. The germline gives CDR1 SGHKS, CDR2 YYEKEE (reference sequence). CDR3 length equals 14 residues. This chain's CDR3 is CASSLAATNEKLFF. The CDR3 DNA sequence: TGTGCCAGCAGCTTGGCAGCAACTAATGAAAAACTGTTTTTT.

The chain recombines TRBV11-2 with TRBJ2-7; D is unclear. The CDR3 has 14 amino acids. The V gene lost 5 bases and the J gene lost 0 bases, with 11 bases spanning the gap. Germline CDR1 reads SGHAT; CDR2 reads FQNNGV. CDR3 bases: TGTGCCAGCAGCCCTGGAACCCTCTCCTACGAGCAGTACTTC. It is translated as CASSPGTLSYEQYF.